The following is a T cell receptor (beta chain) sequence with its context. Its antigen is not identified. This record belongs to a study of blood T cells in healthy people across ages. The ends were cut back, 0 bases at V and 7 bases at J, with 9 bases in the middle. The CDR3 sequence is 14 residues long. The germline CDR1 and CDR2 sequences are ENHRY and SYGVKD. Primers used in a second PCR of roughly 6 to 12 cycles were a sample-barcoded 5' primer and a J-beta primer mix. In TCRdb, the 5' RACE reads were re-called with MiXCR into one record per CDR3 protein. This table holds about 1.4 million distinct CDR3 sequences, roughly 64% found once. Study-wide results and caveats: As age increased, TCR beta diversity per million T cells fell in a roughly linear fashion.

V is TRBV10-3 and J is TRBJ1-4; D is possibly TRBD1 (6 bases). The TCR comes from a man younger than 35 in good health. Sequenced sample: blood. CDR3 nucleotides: TGTGCCATCAGTGAGTCGAAAGGGGGTGAAAAACTGTTTTTT. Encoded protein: CAISESKGGEKLFF.